These 30 T cell receptor beta chains came from one sample sequenced in a study of graft-versus-host responses after intestinal transplantation. The table came from immunoSEQ multiplex PCR; TCRdb's copy has only in-frame clones and leaves some out. The sample shows some 150,000 clones, approximately 91% of them seen only once. The antigens these receptors bind are not known. The input for sequencing was unstimulated CD4+ T cells sorted from spleen or lymph node cells, taken before intestinal transplant. The receptors originated from a human donor who received an intestinal transplant.

The chain is built from TRBV30 and TRBJ1-6; no firm D call. This CDR3 is built from 13 residues. Germline loops: CDR1 GTSNPN, CDR2 SVGIG (reference sequence). The V end lost 3 bases, the J end lost 3 bases, and 6 bases lay between the germline ends. As DNA, the CDR3 is TGTGCCTGGAGGTCCTACTATAATTCACCCCTCCACTTT. Its protein product is CAWRSYYNSPLHF.

V usage is TRBV6-6 and J usage is TRBJ1-1; D gene unclear. Per the germline V gene, CDR1 is MNHNY and CDR2 is SVGAGI (reference sequence). With 6 bases removed from V and 0 bases from J, the gap between germline ends came to 11 bases. The CDR3 covers 14 residues. The DNA for the CDR3 is TGTGCCAGCAGACGAACTGAGTTGAACACTGAAGCTTTCTTT. It translates to CASRRTELNTEAFF.

In regard to this clone: The junction shows a germline mismatch at one end, possibly a read error. The chain employs TRBV7-7 and TRBJ2-1, with D perhaps being TRBD1 or TRBD2 (5 bases each). The CDR3 covers 11 residues. The germline V gene encodes CDR1 SSHAT and CDR2 FNYEAQ (reference sequence). CDR3 DNA: TGTGCTAGCAGTTCGTGGGGGGAGCAGTTCTTC. It is translated as CASSSWGEQFF.

V is TRBV11-3 and J is TRBJ2-1, with TRBD2 identical over 14 bases. There are 15 residues in the CDR3. The ends lost 6 bases at V and 6 bases at J; junction bases unmatched: 4. Germline V gene lookup returns CDR1 SGHNT and CDR2 YENEEA. Here the CDR3 reads CASSRLAGGTNEQFF. Written as DNA, the CDR3 is TGTGCCAGCAGTAGACTAGCGGGAGGGACCAATGAGCAGTTCTTC.

This chain joins TRBV28 and TRBJ1-1; a possible D gene is TRBD1 (5 bases). The germline V gene has CDR1 MDHEN and CDR2 SYDVKM. Trimming stripped 8 bases from V and 11 bases from J, with 24 bases between. This CDR3 is built from 14 residues. The CDR3 reads CASGIQGPPPGAFF. The CDR3 region has the DNA TGTGCCAGCGGAATCCAGGGCCCTCCCCCTGGGGCTTTCTTT.

This chain joins TRBV28 and TRBJ1-2; maybe TRBD1 (6 bases). The germline V and J ends were trimmed by 7 bases and 3 bases, with 21 bases remaining between them. The CDR3 totals 16 residues. From germline, CDR1 is MDHEN and CDR2 SYDVKM. CDR3 protein: CASTPSGTRRHYGYTF. The CDR3 DNA is TGTGCCAGCACTCCTTCGGGGACAAGGAGACACTATGGCTACACCTTC.

This clone was observed a handful of times. The CDR3 reads CATLDTTDTQYF. The CDR3 region has the DNA TGTGCCACCCTTGACACCACAGATACGCAGTATTTT. The chain combines TRBV10-3 with TRBJ2-3, with D uncertain. CDR3 length: 12 amino acids. The germline V gene has CDR1 ENHRY and CDR2 SYGVKD. V was trimmed by 10 bases and J by 2 bases, leaving 10 bases between them.

CDR3 sequence reads: CASSLDAAGRPGEQFF. In DNA, the CDR3 is TGTGCCAGCAGCCTCGATGCCGCCGGAAGGCCGGGTGAGCAGTTCTTC. The chain combines TRBV7-2 with TRBJ2-1; D call uncertain. This CDR3 has 16 amino acids. The germline gives CDR1 SGHTA, CDR2 FQGNSA. Between the trimmed V and J ends, which lost 5 bases and 9 bases, there was a span of 23 bases. The whole variable domain, remainder taken from reference TRBV7-2 and TRBJ2-1, is GAGVSQSPSNKVTEKGKDVELRCDPISGHTALYWYRQSLGQGLEFLIYFQGNSAPDKSGLPSDRFSAERTGGSVSTLTIQRTQQEDSAVYLCASSLDAAGRPGEQFFGPGTRLTVL.

The V and J genes are TRBV19 and TRBJ2-5; 15 positions match TRBD2. The CDR3 runs to 16 residues. Trimming removed 5 bases from V and 3 bases from J; junction bases left unmatched: 4. Germline loops: CDR1 LNHDA, CDR2 SQIVND (reference sequence). The CDR3 sequence: CASSVGLAGGKETQYF. The CDR3, as DNA: TGTGCCAGTAGTGTGGGACTAGCGGGAGGAAAAGAGACCCAGTACTTC.

The count of this clone is one. This rearrangement joins TRBV7-8 to TRBJ2-6; D might be TRBD1 (5 bases). Trimming removed 2 bases from V and 4 bases from J, with 15 bases in between. The CDR3 extends over 17 amino acids. Germline values: CDR1 SGHVS, CDR2 FQNEAQ. The CDR3 sequence: CASSLPPHTGGANVLTF. The CDR3 nucleotides read TGTGCCAGCAGCTTACCCCCCCACACAGGCGGGGCCAACGTCCTGACTTTC.

This chain joins TRBV29-1 and TRBJ2-1, with TRBD2 identical over 10 bases. V shed 7 bases and J 3 bases; nucleotides not matched to a gene: 3. The CDR3 runs 13 residues. CDR1 is SQVTM, CDR2 ANQGSEA, per germline. The CDR3 sequence: CSARTSGYNEQFF. The CDR3 nucleotides read TGCAGCGCCAGGACTAGCGGCTACAATGAGCAGTTCTTC.

This clone occurred once. This chain links TRBV7-6 with TRBJ1-5, with 7 positions matching TRBD1. In germline, CDR1 is SGHVS, CDR2 FNYEAQ. J lost 4 bases, V lost 1 base, and 1 base had no gene match. This CDR3 is 14 amino acids long. CDR3: CASSLGQGNQPQHF. In nucleotides, the CDR3 is TGTGCCAGCAGCTTAGGACAGGGAAATCAGCCCCAGCATTTT.

The V gene is TRBV11-1, the J gene TRBJ1-2, with D perhaps matching TRBD1 (5 bases). In germline, CDR1 is SGHAT, CDR2 FQDESV (reference sequence). CDR3 length: 16 residues. Trimming left V 7 bases short and J 2 bases short, with 20 bases between. Written as DNA, the CDR3 is TGTGCCAGCAACACAAACGGCCAAGGACAAAACTATGGCTACACCTTC. This sequence encodes CASNTNGQGQNYGYTF.

The V gene is TRBV5-1, the J gene TRBJ2-7; 7 bases fit TRBD2. Trimming removed 3 bases from V and 4 bases from J; junction bases left unmatched: 7. Germline CDR1 reads SGHRS; CDR2 reads YFSETQ. CDR3 length equals 14 residues. CDR3: CASSWGTTQYEQYF. CDR3 in DNA: TGCGCCAGCAGCTGGGGGACTACCCAATACGAGCAGTACTTC.

This chain joins TRBV28 and TRBJ2-3; D not resolved. The V gene lost 5 bases and the J gene lost 0 bases, with 24 bases spanning the gap. The CDR3 sequence is 19 residues long. The germline CDR1 and CDR2 sequences are MDHEN and SYDVKM. The chain's CDR3 is CASSLEGIAPNPSTDTQYF. The CDR3 DNA reads TGTGCCAGCAGTCTGGAAGGAATAGCCCCTAATCCTAGCACAGATACGCAGTATTTT.

As to this clone: One end of the junction does not line up with germline, which may come from a read error. The chain uses TRBV5-1 and TRBJ1-2; D may be TRBD1 (5 bases). Germline V gene lookup returns CDR1 SGHRS and CDR2 YFSETQ. The CDR3 extends over 17 amino acids. CDR3: CASSNRTPKRGNYDYTF. The CDR3 DNA reads TGCGCCAGCAGCAACAGGACTCCCAAAAGGGGAAACTATGACTACACCTTC.

The chain couples TRBV4-3 to TRBJ1-5, with D perhaps TRBD1 (5 bases). The V gene's germline CDR1 is LGHNA and CDR2 YSLEER. The CDR3 runs to 13 residues. V lost 0 bases and J lost 7, with 7 bases in between. The CDR3 region is CASSQDRGQPQHF. The CDR3 nucleotides read TGCGCCAGCAGCCAAGATCGGGGGCAGCCCCAGCATTTT.

The CDR3 loop is CASSLEATTGGYNEQFF. CDR3 nucleotide sequence: TGTGCCAGCAGCTTAGAAGCCACCACGGGGGGTTACAATGAGCAGTTCTTC. The chain is built from TRBV7-2 and TRBJ2-1; 7 bases line up with TRBD2. Germline V lookup: CDR1 SGHTA, CDR2 FQGNSA. J lost 4 bases, V lost 1 base, and 10 bases had no gene match. CDR3 length: 17 amino acids.

The chain links TRBV5-3 to TRBJ2-6; the match to TRBD2 covers 11 bases. TRBV5-3 is classed as an ORF, of uncertain function. V trimming: 1 base; J trimming: 4 bases; junction bases outside the gene matches: 7. The length of the CDR3 is 18 residues. CDR3 bases: TGTGCCAGAAGCTTGATACTAGCGGGAGTTTCCGGGGCCAACGTCCTGACTTTC. Residues: CARSLILAGVSGANVLTF.

The chain uses TRBV5-4 and TRBJ1-4; maybe TRBD1 (6 bases). The CDR3 extends over 15 amino acids. V dropped 0 bases and J dropped 0 bases, with 6 bases sitting between them. The germline V gene has CDR1 SGHNT and CDR2 YYREEE (reference sequence). CDR3 DNA: TGTGCCAGCAGCTTGGACAGGGCAACTAATGAAAAACTGTTTTTT. Translation gives CASSLDRATNEKLFF.

This sequence joins TRBV28 and TRBJ1-2, with 7 bases aligning to TRBD1. This CDR3 has 15 residues. Per the germline V gene, CDR1 is MDHEN and CDR2 is SYDVKM. J lost 4 bases, V lost 8 bases, and 13 bases had no gene match. For the CDR3, the DNA is TGTGCCAGCCGGTCCCCCGGGACAGATCCCTATGGCTACACCTTC. As protein: CASRSPGTDPYGYTF.

CDR3 protein: CAWSQFSGNTIYF. CDR3 bases: TGTGCCTGGAGCCAGTTCTCTGGAAACACCATATATTTT. This chain links TRBV30 with TRBJ1-3, with unresolved D. CDR3 length equals 13 residues. The germline gives CDR1 GTSNPN, CDR2 SVGIG (reference sequence). V was cut by 3 bases and J by 0 bases, with 6 bases left in between.

The chain recombines TRBV10-3 with TRBJ2-3; 12 bases agree with TRBD2. Per germline, CDR1 ENHRY and CDR2 SYGVKD. Germline trimming cut 8 bases from V and 4 bases from J; bases unmatched to any gene: 7. This CDR3 has 15 residues. The CDR3 sequence: CAIGRLAGESDTQYF. The CDR3 bases are TGTGCCATCGGGAGACTAGCGGGAGAATCAGATACGCAGTATTTT.

This chain joins TRBV6-5 and TRBJ2-7; 10 nucleotides agree with TRBD1. The CDR3 extends over 16 amino acids. Germline lookup yields CDR1 MNHEY and CDR2 SVGAGI. The ends lost 0 bases at V and 5 bases at J; junction bases unmatched: 7. The CDR3 protein is CASSYSRTGGGNEQYF. The CDR3 DNA follows: TGTGCCAGCAGTTACTCGAGGACAGGGGGAGGTAACGAGCAGTACTTC.

The chain links TRBV19 to TRBJ2-3; 8 nucleotides align to TRBD1. J was trimmed by 6 bases and V by 9 bases; bases with no gene match: 11. Germline loops: CDR1 LNHDA, CDR2 SQIVND (reference sequence). CDR3 length: 14 amino acids. CDR3: CASRGQGAGDTQYF. The CDR3 DNA reads TGTGCCAGCCGAGGGCAGGGGGCGGGCGATACGCAGTATTTT.

The chain combines TRBV7-9 with TRBJ2-7; perhaps TRBD1 as D (9 bases). Trimming cost V 2 bases and J 4 bases, with 27 bases left between them. The CDR3 spans 19 residues. Germline V gene lookup returns CDR1 SEHNR and CDR2 FQNEAQ (reference sequence). The CDR3 DNA sequence: TGTGCCAGCAGCTTAATGATGTCGGGAGGGACAGGGAATCGGTACGAGCAGTACTTC. Amino acids: CASSLMMSGGTGNRYEQYF.

The gene calls are TRBV28 and TRBJ2-7; 8 positions match TRBD2. The CDR3 runs 21 residues. After removal of 5 bases from V and 3 bases from J, the junction contained 27 bases not matched to a gene. In germline, CDR1 is MDHEN, CDR2 SYDVKM. CDR3 DNA: TGTGCCAGCAGTCCCTTGGAATTAAAAGCGGGAGACGCAATACCGGTCTACGAGCAGTACTTC. Protein product: CASSPLELKAGDAIPVYEQYF.

The J gene is TRBJ1-2, the V gene TRBV5-5; TRBD1 aligns across 8 bases. Germline V gene lookup returns CDR1 SGHKS and CDR2 YYEKEE (reference sequence). V lost 4 bases and J lost 12; bases outside the gene matches: 17. The CDR3 runs 15 residues. CDR3 nucleotides: TGTGCCAGCAGCCCGGGGACAGGCCAAAGTTACAGAGACACCTTC. As protein: CASSPGTGQSYRDTF.

The rearrangement joins TRBV19 to TRBJ2-7, with D perhaps matching TRBD1 (5 bases). CDR3 length equals 15 residues. Germline lookup yields CDR1 LNHDA and CDR2 SQIVND (reference sequence). Trimming cost V 5 bases and J 4 bases, with 18 bases left between them. This chain's CDR3 is CASSLREAKGYEQYF. The CDR3 DNA reads TGTGCCAGTAGTCTCAGGGAAGCCAAGGGTTACGAGCAGTACTTC. The full variable domain, completed using reference TRBV19 and TRBJ2-7, is DGGITQSPKYLFRKEGQNVTLSCEQNLNHDAMYWYRQDPGQGLRLIYYSQIVNDFQKGDIAEGYSVSREKKESFPLTVTSAQKNPTAFYLCASSLREAKGYEQYFGPGTRLTVT.

The sample holds a few counts of this clone. The chain couples TRBV11-2 to TRBJ2-5, with 12 positions matching TRBD2. Germline V gene lookup returns CDR1 SGHAT and CDR2 FQNNGV. V lost 5 bases and J lost 5; bases outside the gene matches: 6. The CDR3 is made up of 15 amino acids. CDR3 loop: CASSPLAGGGETQYF. CDR3 coding DNA: TGTGCCAGCAGCCCACTAGCGGGAGGTGGGGAGACCCAGTACTTC. The whole variable domain, remainder taken from reference TRBV11-2 and TRBJ2-5, is EAGVAQSPRYKIIEKRQSVAFWCNPISGHATLYWYQQILGQGPKLLIQFQNNGVVDDSQLPKDRFSAERLKGVDSTLKIQPAKLEDSAVYLCASSPLAGGGETQYFGPGTRLLVL.